This T cell receptor (beta chain) was recovered during a study of T cells in Graves' hyperthyroidism and ophthalmopathy. This clonotype was seen at least ten times. The CDR3 has 11 amino acids. Trimming stripped 2 bases from V and 4 bases from J, with 2 bases between. Per the germline V gene, CDR1 is SGDLS and CDR2 is YYNGEE. Amplification targeted TCR beta CDR3 regions from RNA transcripts. HTBI primers were employed in a first-round RT-PCR of the TCR CDR3. TCRdb recomputed calls from the multiplex PCR reads with MiXCR, one row per CDR3 protein. The data show about 600,000 distinct CDR3 sequences, with approximately 15% seen just once and about an eighth held by the top ten.

This chain connects TRBV9 to TRBJ2-3; D not certain. Input material: blood. The TCR sequence derives from a woman in her forties or fifties with Graves' ophthalmopathy. CDR3 residues: CASSVADTQYF. Written as DNA, the CDR3 is TGTGCCAGCAGCGTTGCAGATACGCAGTATTTT.